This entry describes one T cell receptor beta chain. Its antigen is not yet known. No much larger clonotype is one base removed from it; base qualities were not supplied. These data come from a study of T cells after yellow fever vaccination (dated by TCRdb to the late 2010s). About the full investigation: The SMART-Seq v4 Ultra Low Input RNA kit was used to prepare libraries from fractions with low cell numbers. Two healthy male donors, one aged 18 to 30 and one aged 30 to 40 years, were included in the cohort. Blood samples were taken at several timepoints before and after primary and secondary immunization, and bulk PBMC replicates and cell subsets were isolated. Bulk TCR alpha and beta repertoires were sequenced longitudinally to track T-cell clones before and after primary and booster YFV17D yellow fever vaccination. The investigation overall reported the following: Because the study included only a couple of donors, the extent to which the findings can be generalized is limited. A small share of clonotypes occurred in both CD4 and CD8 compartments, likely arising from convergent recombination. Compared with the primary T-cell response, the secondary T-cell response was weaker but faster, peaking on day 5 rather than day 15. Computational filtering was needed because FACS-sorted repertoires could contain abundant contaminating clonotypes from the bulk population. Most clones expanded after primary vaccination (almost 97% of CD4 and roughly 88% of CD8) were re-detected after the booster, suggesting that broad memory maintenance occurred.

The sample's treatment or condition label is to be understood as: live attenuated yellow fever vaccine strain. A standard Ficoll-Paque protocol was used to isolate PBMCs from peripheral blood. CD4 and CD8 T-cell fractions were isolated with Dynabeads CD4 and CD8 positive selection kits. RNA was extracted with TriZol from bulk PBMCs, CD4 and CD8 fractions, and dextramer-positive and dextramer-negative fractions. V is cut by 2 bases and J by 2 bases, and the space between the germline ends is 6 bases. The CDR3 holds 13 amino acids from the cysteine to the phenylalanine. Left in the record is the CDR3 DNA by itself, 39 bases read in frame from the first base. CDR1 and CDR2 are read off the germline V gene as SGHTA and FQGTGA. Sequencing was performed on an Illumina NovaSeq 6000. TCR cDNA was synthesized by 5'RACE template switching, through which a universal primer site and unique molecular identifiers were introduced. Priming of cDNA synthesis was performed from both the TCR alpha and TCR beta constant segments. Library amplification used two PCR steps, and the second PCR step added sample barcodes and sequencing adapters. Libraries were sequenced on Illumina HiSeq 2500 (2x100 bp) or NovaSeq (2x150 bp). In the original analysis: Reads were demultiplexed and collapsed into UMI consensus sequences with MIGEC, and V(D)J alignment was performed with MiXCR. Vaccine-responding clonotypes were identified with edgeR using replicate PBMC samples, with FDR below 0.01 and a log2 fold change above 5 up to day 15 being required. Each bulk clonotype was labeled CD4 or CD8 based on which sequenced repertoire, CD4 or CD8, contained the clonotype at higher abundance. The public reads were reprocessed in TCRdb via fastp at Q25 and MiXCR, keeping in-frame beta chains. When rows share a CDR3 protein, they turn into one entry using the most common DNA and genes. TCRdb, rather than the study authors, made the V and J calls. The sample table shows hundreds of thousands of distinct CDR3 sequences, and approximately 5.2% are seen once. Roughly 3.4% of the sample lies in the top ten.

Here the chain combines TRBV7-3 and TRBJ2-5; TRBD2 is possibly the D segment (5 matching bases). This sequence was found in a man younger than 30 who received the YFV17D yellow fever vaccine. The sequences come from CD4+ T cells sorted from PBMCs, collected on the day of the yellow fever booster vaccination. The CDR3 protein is CASSLLAQETQYF. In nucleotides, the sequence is TGTGCCAGCAGCTTACTAGCACAAGAGACCCAGTACTTC.